A selection of T cell receptor beta chains follows, all from one sample in a study of Ad26.COV2.S vaccination and SARS-CoV-2 variants. The repertoire was sequenced with immunoSEQ multiplex PCR; TCRdb's copy has only in-frame clones and lacks some. The sample consists of 350,000 to 450,000 clones, around 89% of them appearing once. The sample in question was peripheral blood, obtained in a trial of Ad26.COV2.S vaccine versus placebo. The source of these receptors is a person aged 18-65 years who received the Ad26.COV2.S COVID-19 vaccine or a placebo. Each CDR3 is given with its conserved first and last residue. The D gene is left open where the match is weak. The size field is filled for only some rows; it gives once, few, many or a size class.

D gene	V gene	CDR3 length	J gene	clone size	CDR3 DNA	CDR3 protein
NA	TRBV6-2/TRBV6-3	12	TRBJ2-2	NA	TGTGCCAGCAGTCGAAAGGCGTGGGAGCTGTTTTTT	CASSRKAWELFF
NA	TRBV13	14	TRBJ2-4	NA	TGTGCCAGCAGCTTCCGGGAAAATAGGTACATTCAGTACTTC	CASSFRENRYIQYF
NA	TRBV5-8	13	TRBJ1-2	NA	TGTGCCAGCAGTCGTGGATTTAACTATGGCTACACCTTC	CASSRGFNYGYTF
NA	TRBV14	11	TRBJ2-7	NA	TGTGCCAGCAGCTTCAACGGCGAGCAGTACTTC	CASSFNGEQYF
NA	TRBV5-4	15	TRBJ2-5	NA	TGTGCCAGCCAGCTCAGGGGCAGCCAACAAGAGACCCAGTACTTC	CASQLRGSQQETQYF
NA	TRBV5-5	14	TRBJ1-2	NA	TGTGCCAGCACTAGGTCGGGGGATAACTATGGCTACACCTTC	CASTRSGDNYGYTF
NA	TRBV29-1	12	TRBJ1-1	NA	TGCAGCGGGCTTGCCGTGGACACTGAAGCTTTCTTT	CSGLAVDTEAFF
TRBD2	TRBV24-1	19	TRBJ2-3	NA	TGTGCCACCAGTGCCCCCCGGGGGGTAGGGGACGAGGCCGGAGATACGCAGTATTTT	CATSAPRGVGDEAGDTQYF
TRBD1	TRBV6-2/TRBV6-3	18	TRBJ1-2	NA	TGTGCCAGCAGCCTCATCCGGACAGGGGGTTTACTTAACTATGGCTACACCTTC	CASSLIRTGGLLNYGYTF
TRBD2	TRBV7-9	14	TRBJ2-1	NA	TGTGCCAGCAGTCTCGTTAGCGGGATCGATGAGCAGTTCTTC	CASSLVSGIDEQFF
NA	TRBV7-8	15	TRBJ2-3	NA	TGTGCCAGCAGCTTAGGGGGAGTCAGCACAGATACGCAGTATTTT	CASSLGGVSTDTQYF
NA	TRBV27	14	TRBJ1-2	NA	TGTGCCAGCAGTTTATCGGCCGCGGGGGGTGGCTACACCTTC	CASSLSAAGGGYTF
NA	TRBV3-1/TRBV3-2	13	TRBJ2-2	NA	TGTGCCAGCAGCCGACACAGGACCGGGGAGCTGTTTTTT	CASSRHRTGELFF
NA	TRBV9	14	TRBJ2-2	NA	TGTGCCAGCAGCGTAGACATGGTCGCCGGGGAGCTGTTTTTT	CASSVDMVAGELFF
NA	TRBV28	16	TRBJ1-5	NA	TGTGCCAGCAGTTTATTAGGGACGGCAGTCAATCAGCCCCAGCATTTT	CASSLLGTAVNQPQHF
TRBD2	TRBV29-1	18	TRBJ2-1	NA	TGCAGCGTTGAAGACCCTAGCGGGAGGACCCCGCGGACTGTTGAGCAGTTCTTC	CSVEDPSGRTPRTVEQFF
NA	TRBV6-5	12	TRBJ1-2	NA	TGTGCCAGCAGTTACCGAGGATATGGCTACACCTTC	CASSYRGYGYTF
NA	TRBV5-5	14	TRBJ1-1	NA	TGTGCCAGCAGCTTTGGGCAAACGTCTATGGCAGCTTTCTTT	CASSFGQTSMAAFF
NA	TRBV9	15	TRBJ1-2	once	TGTGCCAGCAGCGTAGAACTCACGGCGGTGGGTGGCTACACCTTC	CASSVELTAVGGYTF
NA	TRBV27	13	TRBJ1-6	NA	TGTGCCAGCGGGTACTATAGTAATTCACCCCTCCACTTT	CASGYYSNSPLHF
TRBD1	TRBV6-5	14	TRBJ1-1	NA	TGTGCCAGCAGTTACGGGGACAGGAACACTGAAGCTTTCTTT	CASSYGDRNTEAFF
NA	TRBV11-3	15	TRBJ2-3	NA	TGTGCCAGCAGCTTAACCCTCCGGGGCGCAGATACGCAGTATTTT	CASSLTLRGADTQYF
TRBD1	TRBV4-1	16	TRBJ2-7	few	TGCGCCAGCAGCCAAGGTCGGGGGACAGGGGGGTACGAGCAGTACTTC	CASSQGRGTGGYEQYF
NA	TRBV15	13	TRBJ1-2	NA	TGTGCCACCAGCGGCCGTAGTATGGGGGGCTACACCTTC	CATSGRSMGGYTF
NA	TRBV3-1/TRBV3-2	12	TRBJ2-3	NA	TGTGCCAGCAGCCAAGTGTCAGATACGCAGTATTTT	CASSQVSDTQYF
NA	TRBV6-6	13	TRBJ1-1	NA	TGTGCCAGCAGTTACAGGGGCCTAACTGAAGCTTTCTTT	CASSYRGLTEAFF
TRBD2	TRBV6-5	14	TRBJ2-5	NA	TGTGCCAGCAGCCAGGGACTAGCCCAAGAGACCCAGTACTTC	CASSQGLAQETQYF
NA	TRBV7-9	13	TRBJ1-5	NA	TGTGCCAGCAGCCCCACCGGAAATCAGCCCCAGCATTTT	CASSPTGNQPQHF
NA	TRBV10-3	15	TRBJ2-3	NA	TGTGCCATCAGGTGGGGCGAGGATAGCACAGATACGCAGTATTTT	CAIRWGEDSTDTQYF
TRBD2	TRBV3-1/TRBV3-2	13	TRBJ2-7	NA	TGTGCCAGCAGCCAAGGACTAGCAACTGAGCAGTACTTC	CASSQGLATEQYF
TRBD1	TRBV6-5	14	TRBJ2-7	NA	TGTGCCAGCAGTCGGGACAGGAGCTCCTACGAGCAGTACTTC	CASSRDRSSYEQYF
TRBD1	TRBV7-8	14	TRBJ2-7	NA	TGTGCCAGCAGCCCCGGACAGGGCCCTCACGAGCAGTACTTC	CASSPGQGPHEQYF
NA	TRBV20-1	13	TRBJ2-2	NA	TGCAGTGCTAGTTCCACCGTTCTAGGGGAGCTGTTTTTT	CSASSTVLGELFF
NA	TRBV7-6	17	TRBJ1-3	NA	TGTGCCAGCAGGGACACTCCTTCGTTCGTCGCTGGAAACACCATATATTTT	CASRDTPSFVAGNTIYF
NA	TRBV6-5	15	TRBJ1-5	NA	TGTGCCAGCAGTTACTCAGTCTATAGCAATCAGCCCCAGCATTTT	CASSYSVYSNQPQHF
NA	TRBV7-2	15	TRBJ2-6	NA	TGTGCCAGCAGCCCATACAGCTCTGGGGCCAACGTCCTGACTTTC	CASSPYSSGANVLTF
NA	TRBV29-1	13	TRBJ2-6	NA	TGCAGCGCTTGGACAGACGGGGCCAACGTCCTGACTTTC	CSAWTDGANVLTF
NA	TRBV18	15	TRBJ1-2	once	TGTGCCAGCTCACCATTCGGTCGAGGAGACTATGGCTACACCTTC	CASSPFGRGDYGYTF
NA	TRBV28	13	TRBJ1-2	once	TGTGCCAGCAGTATTCAGGGTTACTATGGCTACACCTTC	CASSIQGYYGYTF